Below are 22 T cell receptor beta chains sequenced from a single sample in a study of shared clonotypes between healthy human individuals. Using immunoSEQ multiplex PCR, the repertoire was profiled, and TCRdb retains in-frame clones only, with some absent. The sample has around 1.1 million clones, 77% seen once. Sequencing was done on a sample of memory CD4+ T cells from PBMCs. Subset here: CD45RA-negative fraction. The receptors stem from a young man in good health. Some clones in this sample may be carry-over from other donors' samples.

This clone has a count of ten or more. The chain is built from TRBV7-2 and TRBJ1-5, with 7 bases lining up with TRBD1. CDR1 and CDR2 (germline): SGHTA, FQGNSA. The CDR3 runs 14 residues. Trimming at V came to 4 bases and at J to 3 bases, leaving 3 bases not matched to a gene. The CDR3: CASSSGQPNQPQHF. In nucleotides, the CDR3 is TGTGCCAGCAGCTCGGGACAGCCCAATCAGCCCCAGCATTTT.

V gene TRBV5-4 combines with J gene TRBJ1-5; D call uncertain. Germline V gene lookup returns CDR1 SGHNT and CDR2 YYREEE (reference sequence). V lost 1 base to trimming and J lost 5 bases, with 10 bases between them. The CDR3 is made up of 14 amino acids. The CDR3 DNA is TGTGCCAGCAGCTTGAAATGGGTTGATCAGCCCCAGCATTTT. Translating it yields CASSLKWVDQPQHF.

Regarding this clone: The junction and the germline gene differ at one end; a read error may be behind it. The rearrangement uses TRBV7-9 and TRBJ2-5; D ambiguous. Germline CDR1 reads SEHNR; CDR2 reads FQNEAQ (reference sequence). The CDR3 is 13 residues long. CDR3 DNA sequence: TGTGCCAGCAGCCCCCTGGACCAGGAGACCCAGTACTTC. Amino acid sequence: CASSPLDQETQYF. The whole variable domain, filled in from reference TRBV7-9 and TRBJ2-5, reads DTGVSQNPRHKITKRGQNVTFRCDPISEHNRLYWYRQTLGQGPEFLTYFQNEAQLEKSRLLSDRFSAERPKGSFSTLEIQRTEQGDSAMYLCASSPLDQETQYFGPGTRLLVL.

The chain links TRBV28 to TRBJ2-4; D not certain. CDR3 length: 13 residues. Deletions cut 3 bases from V and 6 bases from J, with 9 bases between. Germline V gene lookup returns CDR1 MDHEN and CDR2 SYDVKM. DNA of the CDR3: TGTGCCAGCAGTTTCCCCCATTCAAACATTCAGTACTTC. Its translation is CASSFPHSNIQYF. The whole variable domain, filled in from reference TRBV28 and TRBJ2-4, reads DVKVTQSSRYLVKRTGEKVFLECVQDMDHENMFWYRQDPGLGLRLIYFSYDVKMKEKGDIPEGYSVSREKKERFSLILESASTNQTSMYLCASSFPHSNIQYFGAGTRLSVL.

This sequence joins TRBV29-1 and TRBJ2-1; D might be TRBD2 (6 bases). V was trimmed by 4 bases and J by 2 bases, leaving 9 bases between them. Germline V gene sequence: CDR1 SQVTM, CDR2 ANQGSEA. The CDR3 has 13 amino acids. CDR3 sequence (DNA): TGCAGCGTTGTAGGCGGGACCTACAATGAGCAGTTCTTC. Protein sequence: CSVVGGTYNEQFF.

The sample holds one count of this clone. This chain uses TRBV9 with TRBJ2-4, with 10 bases lining up with TRBD1. The V segment lost 4 bases and the J segment 9 bases; nucleotides outside the gene matches: 16. The CDR3 sequence is 17 residues long. CDR1 is SGDLS and CDR2 is YYNGEE in the germline V gene. Written as DNA, the CDR3 is TGTGCCAGCAGCCCACTAGCCGGGACAGGGGACACGGGCATTCAGTACTTC. This encodes CASSPLAGTGDTGIQYF.

V gene TRBV10-3 combines with J gene TRBJ1-2, with 9 bases aligning to TRBD1. The CDR3 loop spans 17 amino acids. The germline V gene encodes CDR1 ENHRY and CDR2 SYGVKD. The junction had 13 bases not matched to a gene; V was cut back by 1 base and J by 7 bases. The CDR3 loop is CAISEFAPGTGSSGYTF. The CDR3 DNA is TGTGCCATCAGTGAGTTCGCCCCCGGGACAGGGAGTAGTGGCTACACCTTC.

This clone was detected only once. The V and J genes are TRBV11-2 and TRBJ2-1; 9 bases match TRBD1. V dropped 5 bases and J dropped 6; count of bases not matched to a gene: 8. Looked up from germline, CDR1 is SGHAT and CDR2 is FQNNGV. This CDR3 is built from 15 residues. The CDR3 reads CASSAIQGARNEQFF. CDR3 sequence (DNA): TGTGCCAGCAGCGCAATACAGGGGGCGCGCAATGAGCAGTTCTTC. Variable domain in full (rest from reference TRBV11-2 and TRBJ2-1): EAGVAQSPRYKIIEKRQSVAFWCNPISGHATLYWYQQILGQGPKLLIQFQNNGVVDDSQLPKDRFSAERLKGVDSTLKIQPAKLEDSAVYLCASSAIQGARNEQFFGPGTRLTVL.

This chain connects TRBV5-4 to TRBJ2-6; 9 bases agree with TRBD1. Germline V CDR1 and CDR2: SGHNT, YYREEE (reference sequence). CDR3 size: 16 residues. The ends lost 4 bases at V and 0 bases at J; junction bases unmatched: 2. The CDR3 sequence is CASSPTGGSGANVLTF. CDR3 nucleotides: TGTGCCAGCAGCCCGACAGGGGGCTCTGGGGCCAACGTCCTGACTTTC.

The chain is built from TRBV6-1 and TRBJ1-5; D ambiguous. Germline V gene lookup returns CDR1 MNHNS and CDR2 SASEGT. Trimming stripped 4 bases from V and 4 bases from J, with 5 bases between. CDR3 length: 12 residues. The CDR3 is CASSVWNQPQHF. Written as DNA, the CDR3 is TGTGCCAGCAGTGTTTGGAATCAGCCCCAGCATTTT.

This chain joins TRBV2 and TRBJ1-2, with a tentative D call TRBD1 (5 bases). V lost 3 bases and J 5 bases, leaving 13 bases between the germline ends. The germline gives CDR1 SNHLY, CDR2 FYNNEI. The CDR3 spans 14 residues. CDR3 protein: CASSDYSGSYGYTF. In DNA form, the CDR3 reads TGTGCCAGCAGTGACTATTCAGGGTCGTATGGCTACACCTTC.

The chain joins TRBV5-1 to TRBJ1-1; maybe TRBD1 (5 bases). The V end lost 4 bases, the J end lost 1 base, and 11 bases lay between the germline ends. The CDR3 is made up of 14 amino acids. The V gene's germline CDR1 is SGHRS and CDR2 YFSETQ. CDR3 in amino acids: CASSGGFGNTEAFF. The DNA of the CDR3 is TGCGCCAGCAGCGGGGGTTTCGGGAACACTGAAGCTTTCTTT.

This chain links TRBV4-2 with TRBJ2-7; 10 bases map to TRBD2. The CDR3 is 16 residues long. Germline V CDR1 and CDR2: LGHNA, YNFKEQ. The V and J ends lost 0 bases and 4 bases, in that order; junction bases with no gene match: 6. The CDR3 DNA follows: TGTGCCAGCAGCCAAGACGAGGCTAGCGGGAGATACGAGCAGTACTTC. Translated, it gives CASSQDEASGRYEQYF.

The chain combines TRBV5-4 with TRBJ2-3; D gene uncertain. The CDR3 is made up of 15 amino acids. Looked up from germline, CDR1 is SGHNT and CDR2 is YYREEE (reference sequence). Deletions cut 4 bases from V and 2 bases from J, with 14 bases between. The CDR3 region has the DNA TGTGCCAGCAGCCCCCGGTTGAGATCCACAGATACGCAGTATTTT. This gives the protein CASSPRLRSTDTQYF.

The V call is TRBV27, the J call TRBJ2-7; D is possibly TRBD2 (6 bases). This CDR3 has 15 amino acids. Germline lookup yields CDR1 MNHEY and CDR2 SMNVEV (reference sequence). Trimming removed 5 bases at V and 0 bases at J, with 14 bases between. The CDR3 reads CASSRGGANSYEQYF. CDR3 sequence (DNA): TGTGCCAGCAGTCGCGGAGGGGCTAACTCCTACGAGCAGTACTTC.

V usage is TRBV4-2 and J usage is TRBJ1-2, with 9 positions matching TRBD1. Trimming removed 4 bases from V and 3 bases from J; junction bases left unmatched: 15. CDR1 is LGHNA and CDR2 is YNFKEQ in the germline V gene. CDR3 length equals 18 residues. As DNA, the CDR3 is TGTGCCAGCAGCCGAACAGGGGGCGCTCGTATTAGTGACTATGGCTACACCTTC. It translates to CASSRTGGARISDYGYTF.

The V call is TRBV10-3, the J call TRBJ2-3, with D perhaps matching TRBD1 (5 bases). This CDR3 comprises 15 residues. Looked up from germline, CDR1 is ENHRY and CDR2 is SYGVKD. V was clipped by 6 bases and J by 2 bases, with 15 bases between them. The CDR3 loop is CAISPQDTNTDTQYF. In DNA, the CDR3 is TGTGCCATCAGCCCCCAGGACACAAACACAGATACGCAGTATTTT.

This clone appeared many times. The sample has other DNA sequences that encode this CDR3 too. The chain links TRBV6-1 to TRBJ1-1, with a weak D call TRBD1 (5 bases). Germline V CDR1 and CDR2: MNHNS, SASEGT. The CDR3 covers 14 residues. Trimming pared 1 base from V and 8 bases from J, leaving 14 bases between. This chain's CDR3 is CASSEGEETAEAFF. In nucleotides, the CDR3 is TGTGCCAGCAGTGAAGGGGAGGAGACAGCGGAAGCTTTCTTT.

The chain employs TRBV2 and TRBJ1-4; 7 nucleotides line up with TRBD1. The CDR3 has 15 amino acids. The trim removed 1 base at V and 4 bases at J, leaving 3 bases unmatched. CDR1 is SNHLY and CDR2 is FYNNEI in the germline V gene. The CDR3 DNA sequence: TGTGCCAGCAGTGAAGGGACAGGAGGTAATGAAAAACTGTTTTTT. This codes for CASSEGTGGNEKLFF.

This clone was seen a handful of times. The chain is built from TRBV5-1 and TRBJ1-2, with no clear D. Germline values: CDR1 SGHRS, CDR2 YFSETQ. This CDR3 comprises 14 residues. V gave up 0 bases and J gave up 4 bases, with 10 bases separating them. CDR3: CASSLEDFRYGYTF. The CDR3 region has the DNA TGCGCCAGCAGCTTGGAGGACTTCCGCTATGGCTACACCTTC.

This clone came up a few times. This chain joins TRBV27 and TRBJ1-2, with D maybe TRBD1 (5 bases). This CDR3 has 13 amino acids. CDR1 and CDR2 from the germline V gene are MNHEY and SMNVEV (reference sequence). V was trimmed by 3 bases and J by 6 bases, leaving 11 bases between them. CDR3 sequence (DNA): TGTGCCAGCAGTTTCACAGGAGGGAATGGCTACACCTTC. This sequence encodes CASSFTGGNGYTF.

This clone was observed a few times. The chain combines TRBV13 with TRBJ2-3; TRBD2 agrees at 7 bases. V lost 3 bases, J lost 3 bases, and 6 bases stayed unmatched. The germline V gene encodes CDR1 PRHDT and CDR2 FYEKMQ (reference sequence). This CDR3 has 15 amino acids. In DNA, the CDR3 is TGTGCCAGCAGCTTTGGCGGGAGTATGACAGATACGCAGTATTTT. Amino acid sequence: CASSFGGSMTDTQYF. The variable domain in full, completed from reference TRBV13 and TRBJ2-3, reads AAGVIQSPRHLIKEKRETATLKCYPIPRHDTVYWYQQGPGQDPQFLISFYEKMQSDKGSIPDRFSAQQFSDYHSELNMSSLELGDSALYFCASSFGGSMTDTQYFGPGTRLTVL.